The next 4 T cell receptor beta chains were all read from a single sample in a study of CXCR3-negative and CXCR3-positive naive CD8 T cells. Overall study results and limits: In CXCR3-positive naive cells, the TRB CDR3s were more hydrophobic than in CXCR3-negative naive cells.

For these receptors, no antigen is known. 5' RACE that incorporated UMI labels was used to prepare the TRB cDNA libraries. TCRdb re-called the 5' RACE reads and catalogs CDR3 proteins one per entry, DNA excluded. The sample totals fewer than 90,000 distinct CDR3 sequences. The material sequenced was naive CXCR3+ CD8+ T cells from blood. The subset denotes: CD45RO-CCR7+CD27+CD95- naive CD8+ T cells expressing CXCR3 (TNR3+). All receptors come from a human donor in good health. Some clones in this sample may be carry-over from other donors' samples.

The chain uses TRBV28 and TRBJ2-3; with no DNA, the TCRdb D assignment of TRBD2 cannot be verified. The CDR3 totals 18 residues. CDR1 and CDR2 from the germline V gene are MDHEN and SYDVKM. The CDR3 is CASSLYLGERGGQDTQYF. The full variable domain, rest sourced from reference TRBV28 and TRBJ2-3, is DVKVTQSSRYLVKRTGEKVFLECVQDMDHENMFWYRQDPGLGLRLIYFSYDVKMKEKGDIPEGYSVSREKKERFSLILESASTNQTSMYLCASSLYLGERGGQDTQYFGPGTRLTVL.

The chain uses TRBV18 and TRBJ2-3. The length of the CDR3 is 15 residues. The V gene's germline CDR1 is KGHSH and CDR2 LQKENI. CDR3 loop: CASSPAEPAPDTQYF.

The genes are TRBV6-2 or TRBV6-3 and TRBJ2-1. This CDR3 has 13 residues. Germline CDR1 and CDR2: MNHEY and SVGEGT. This chain's CDR3 is CASSAMEYNEQFF.

The V gene is TRBV7-9, the J gene TRBJ1-4; TCRdb lists TRBD1, though no DNA is available to test this call. The germline CDR1 and CDR2 sequences are SEHNR and FQNEAQ (reference sequence). The CDR3 is made up of 15 amino acids. The CDR3 loop is CASSSLDSLNEKLFF.